Each of the 10 T cell receptor beta chains below was sequenced from the same sample in a study of blood T cells in healthy people across ages. Primed by a sample-barcoded 5' primer and a J-beta primer mix, a second PCR proceeded for roughly 6 to 12 cycles. TCRdb passed the 5' RACE reads through MiXCR, listing each CDR3 protein once. Here the sample spans fewer than 800,000 distinct CDR3 sequences, approximately 21% being singletons. The specimen sequenced was blood. The receptors stem from a man between 65 and 80 years old in good health.

In regard to this clonotype: The junction and the germline gene differ at one end; a read error may be behind it. The chain employs TRBV19 and TRBJ2-3; D is undetermined. The CDR3 consists of 14 residues. The germline V gene has CDR1 LNHDA and CDR2 SQIVND (reference sequence). The CDR3 region is CAGSMSLAADTQYF. For the CDR3, the DNA is TGTGCCGGTAGTATGAGCTTAGCAGCAGATACGCAGTATTTT.

This clonotype was counted ten times or more. V and J are TRBV3-1 and TRBJ2-7; the D is unclear. Gene TRBJ2-1 matches the end of the DNA better, so the J call may be wrong. Germline V CDR1 and CDR2: LGHDT, YNNKEL (reference sequence). The CDR3 consists of 13 residues. As DNA, the CDR3 is TGTGCCAGCAGCCAAGGATCTTCCTCCGAGCAGTTCTTC. As protein: CASSQGSSSEQFF.

As concerns this clonotype: Sequence at one end of the junction differs from germline and may be a read error. V is TRBV15 and J is TRBJ1-2; D might be TRBD1 (5 bases). The CDR3 extends over 16 amino acids. CDR1 LNHNV and CDR2 YYDKDF come from the germline V gene (reference sequence). For the CDR3, the DNA is TGTACCACCAGCAGAGATAAGAAGCAGGGTAGCTATGGCTACACCTTC. Translated: CTTSRDKKQGSYGYTF.

The gene calls are TRBV20-1 and TRBJ2-3, with a possible D match to TRBD2 (7 bases). The CDR3 length is 14 residues. The V end lost 5 bases, the J end lost 3 bases, and 15 bases lay between the germline ends. Germline V gives CDR1 DFQATT, CDR2 SNEGSKA (reference sequence). The CDR3 spells CSAPGAGATDTQYF. The CDR3 coding sequence is TGCAGTGCTCCGGGGGCGGGAGCGACAGATACGCAGTATTTT.

This clonotype was recorded at least ten times. The rearrangement links TRBV5-5 to TRBJ2-3; D unresolved. Germline loops: CDR1 SGHKS, CDR2 YYEKEE (reference sequence). V was clipped by 4 bases and J by 5 bases, with 11 bases between them. This CDR3 spans 13 amino acids. CDR3 in amino acids: CASSLATLDTQYF. The CDR3 DNA reads as TGTGCCAGCAGCCTGGCGACTTTAGATACGCAGTATTTT.

This clonotype has more than one count but fewer than ten. The chain is built from TRBV5-1 and TRBJ2-5, with a weak D call TRBD2 (5 bases). V lost 2 bases and J lost 1, with 18 bases in between. CDR1 is SGHRS, CDR2 YFSETQ, per germline. CDR3 length equals 17 residues. The CDR3 protein is CASSLSLGASGQETQYF. DNA of the CDR3: TGCGCCAGCAGCTTATCACTAGGCGCATCGGGCCAAGAGACCCAGTACTTC.

The chain recombines TRBV4-1 with TRBJ2-2; TRBD2 matches 8 bases. Germline values: CDR1 MGHRA, CDR2 YSYEKL. J gave up 5 bases and V 4 bases, and 6 bases lay outside the gene matches. This CDR3 contains 15 residues. The CDR3 DNA follows: TGCGCCAGCAGCCCCCGGGCGGGAGGAACCGGGGAGCTGTTTTTT. It is translated as CASSPRAGGTGELFF.

About this clonotype itself: The germline gene is not matched at one end of the junction; a read error may be the cause. The J gene is TRBJ2-7, the V gene TRBV3-1, with 7 bases fitting TRBD2. The germline CDR1 and CDR2 sequences are LGHDT and YNNKEL (reference sequence). This CDR3 spans 15 amino acids. CDR3 sequence: CASSQGAGAKSEQYF. CDR3 DNA: TGTGCCAGCAGCCAAGGTGCGGGAGCTAAATCCGAGCAGTATTTC.

In DNA, the CDR3 is TGTGCCACCAGTGATCCGGGACAGGGGATAGATACGCAGTATTTT. As protein: CATSDPGQGIDTQYF. The chain recombines TRBV24-1 with TRBJ2-3, with 10 bases that match TRBD1. Trimming took 3 bases from V and 5 from J; bases not matched to a gene: 4. The CDR3 contains 15 residues. In germline, CDR1 is KGHDR, CDR2 SFDVKD.

This chain connects TRBV25-1 to TRBJ1-6, with a tentative D call TRBD1 (6 bases). Germline CDR1 and CDR2: MGHDK and SYGVNS. This CDR3 has 15 residues. Trimming pared 1 base from V and 10 bases from J, leaving 14 bases between. In DNA, the CDR3 is TGTGCCAGCAGTGAATCCCAGGGAAGGGGGTCACCCCTCCACTTT. It is translated as CASSESQGRGSPLHF.